A single sample is the source of the 5 T cell receptor beta chains below, sequenced in a study of beta chain features in type 1 diabetes (dated by TCRdb to 2017 to 2018). Library prep was done by the immunoSEQ multiplex PCR assay. The High Capacity cDNA Reverse Transcription Kit was used to reverse transcribe all of the isolated RNA, meaning that expressed TCRB transcripts were what got sequenced. TCRdb stores this immuneACCESS table with in-frame sequences only. Part of the clones is absent; in the studies checked, under half of the shortfall reflects unresolved V genes, and no reason is known for the rest. The sample table lists 810,000 or so clones, around a sixth of them with a count of one. Together, the top ten hold around 0.02% of the sample. The sequencing input was naive CD4+ T cells from blood. The cell subset or site label for this specimen denotes: true naive CD4+ T cells. The receptor source for this set is a woman aged 18-29 years in good health.

V is TRBV29-1 and J is TRBJ2-7; TRBD2 matches at 14 bases. With V trimmed by 5 bases and J by 0 bases, 6 bases remained unmatched. Germline lookup yields CDR1 SQVTM and CDR2 ANQGSEA. The CDR3 loop spans 16 amino acids. The CDR3 coding sequence is TGCAGCGTTTCGGGACTAGCGGGAGTCCACTCCTACGAGCAGTACTTC. This translates into CSVSGLAGVHSYEQYF.

This clone was detected only a few times. The rearrangement joins TRBV5-4 to TRBJ1-2; TRBD1 might be the D (5 bases). The V end lost 5 bases, the J end lost 0 bases, and 14 bases lay between the germline ends. The CDR3 is made up of 15 amino acids. CDR1 is SGHNT and CDR2 is YYREEE in the germline V gene (reference sequence). The CDR3 region is CASRIQATSNYGYTF. The CDR3 DNA reads as TGTGCCAGCAGGATACAGGCGACTTCTAACTATGGCTACACCTTC.

This clone has a handful of counts. This chain uses TRBV7-2 with TRBJ2-7; D ambiguous. Between the trimmed V and J ends, which lost 6 bases and 5 bases, there was a span of 8 bases. Per the germline V gene, CDR1 is SGHTA and CDR2 is FQGNSA. The CDR3 is 11 residues long. The CDR3, as DNA: TGTGCCAGCAGTATAAACAACGAGCAGTACTTC. This gives the protein CASSINNEQYF.

V and J are TRBV20-1 and TRBJ2-5; D gene unclear. The V gene lost 5 bases and the J gene lost 4 bases, with 8 bases spanning the gap. The germline gives CDR1 DFQATT, CDR2 SNEGSKA (reference sequence). The CDR3 runs to 11 residues. This chain's CDR3 is CSAEELETQYF. CDR3 DNA: TGCAGTGCTGAAGAGTTAGAGACCCAGTACTTC.

In DNA form, the CDR3 reads TGTGCCAGCAGCCTAACTAGCGGGTACTCCAATGAGCAGTTCTTC. Protein product: CASSLTSGYSNEQFF. The chain carries TRBV7-2 and TRBJ2-1; 9 bases fit TRBD2. The CDR3 runs 15 residues. CDR1 is SGHTA and CDR2 is FQGNSA in the germline V gene. V trimming: 5 bases; J trimming: 6 bases; junction bases outside the gene matches: 8.